This TCR beta chain is drawn from a study of T cell responses to AZD1222 COVID-19 vaccine. In germline, CDR1 is SGHRS, CDR2 YFSETQ. V was shortened by 2 bases and J by 8 bases, with 14 bases between the two germline ends. This CDR3 is built from 14 residues. Study-wide points: The sample set comprised mostly white British donors with more females, and clonal diversity was possibly underestimated.

Of note for this clone: No antigen is known for it.

Here immunoSEQ multiplex PCR was the method, and the copy in TCRdb shows in-frame clones only, minus some. The sample carries 180,000 or so clones, about 90% recorded once. The chain carries TRBV5-1 and TRBJ2-1; weak D call: TRBD1 (5 bases). This TCR came from an adult who received the AZD1222 COVID-19 vaccine. This specimen was peripheral blood, taken 28 days after the second AZD1222 dose. DNA of the CDR3: TGCGCCAGCAGCTTTGGGCAGGGTATAGATGAGCAGTTCTTC. Translation: CASSFGQGIDEQFF.